This T cell receptor beta chain comes out of a study of response to subunit inactivated influenza vaccine. The germline gives CDR1 SNHLY, CDR2 FYNNEI. Trimming took 3 bases from V and 7 from J; bases not matched to a gene: 11. This CDR3 has 17 residues. Each CDR3 protein gets one entry after TCRdb re-called the RT-PCR reads with MiXCR. The sample has a few hundred thousand distinct CDR3 sequences; 14% are singletons. As concerns this clonotype: Antigen unknown.

The study's findings and limits: Authors suggested each seasonal flu vaccination may recruit only limited numbers of new T cells.

The sequence was collected from a middle-aged man who received an inactivated influenza vaccine. The source was PBMCs from blood, collected 12 days after vaccination. This chain uses TRBV2 with TRBJ2-5, with 13 bases that match TRBD2. The CDR3 reads CASSDTGLAGRRGTQYF. The CDR3 nucleotides read TGTGCCAGCAGTGATACGGGACTAGCGGGGCGCAGGGGGACCCAGTACTTC.